A single sample gave rise to the 32 T cell receptor beta chains below, sequenced in a study of metastatic and nonmetastatic thyroid tumors. Among the patients, none had received any treatment before thyroid surgery. TCRdb re-clonotyped the PCR reads via MiXCR. The sample has some 22,000 clones, 9.5% to 13% seen once. Material: blood. All receptors come from a female donor with papillary thyroid cancer or a benign thyroid nodule (not recorded which). Some clones in this sample may be carry-over from other donors' samples.

Many counts were recorded for this clone. This rearrangement joins TRBV6-6 to TRBJ2-7, with TRBD2 identical over 9 bases. J lost 4 bases, V lost 2 bases, and 6 bases had no gene match. The CDR3 runs to 15 residues. CDR1 and CDR2 from the germline V gene are MNHNY and SVGAGI (reference sequence). As DNA, the CDR3 is TGTGCCAGCAGTTACATGGGACTAGCTATTTACGAGCAGTACTTC. It is translated as CASSYMGLAIYEQYF.

Ten or more counts support this clone. The chain links TRBV7-9 to TRBJ1-6; no definite D call. V lost 1 base, J lost 13 bases, and 11 bases lay in between. In germline, CDR1 is SEHNR, CDR2 FQNEAQ (reference sequence). This CDR3 has 13 amino acids. The chain's CDR3 is CASSLDSSAPLHF. CDR3 nucleotides: TGTGCCAGCAGCTTAGACAGCTCCGCGCCCCTCCACTTT.

Remarks on this clone: The junction shows a germline mismatch at one end, possibly a read error. The chain uses TRBV6-1 and TRBJ2-5, with a tentative D call TRBD1 (7 bases). The CDR3 spans 17 residues. Germline values: CDR1 MNHNS, CDR2 SASEGT. The chain's CDR3 is CASSLYRGQRARKTRYF. The CDR3 DNA reads TGTGCCAGCAGTCTATACAGGGGACAGCGGGCAAGAAAGACCCGGTACTTC.

This clone was picked up many times. Other DNA sequences in the same sample also yield this CDR3. V is TRBV25-1 and J is TRBJ2-5; the match to TRBD2 covers 14 bases. Per germline, CDR1 MGHDK and CDR2 SYGVNS. The CDR3 is made up of 17 amino acids. V lost 1 base, J lost 4 bases, and 5 bases stayed unmatched. CDR3 nucleotide sequence: TGTGCCAGCAGTGAATTCTCGGGACTAGCGGGAGCAGAGACCCAGTACTTC. It translates to CASSEFSGLAGAETQYF. The complete variable domain, with remaining parts taken from reference TRBV25-1 and TRBJ2-5, reads EADIYQTPRYLVIGTGKKITLECSQTMGHDKMYWYQQDPGMELHLIHYSYGVNSTEKGDLSSESTVSRIRTEHFPLTLESARPSHTSQYLCASSEFSGLAGAETQYFGPGTRLLVL.

At least ten counts were recorded for this clone. This CDR3 is CASSQENNSPLHF. Here the CDR3 DNA reads TGCGCCAGCAGCCAAGAGAATAATTCACCCCTCCACTTT. The rearrangement links TRBV4-3 to TRBJ1-6; D uncertain. The CDR3 spans 13 residues. Germline-derived CDR1 and CDR2 are LGHNA and YSLEER. The V and J ends lost 0 bases and 5 bases respectively, with 2 bases between them.

Worth noting for this clone: A much more abundant neighbour one base away suggests this may be a read error. The chain combines TRBV7-3 with TRBJ2-3, with TRBD2 as a possible D gene (6 bases). The CDR3 extends over 14 amino acids. V was cut by 4 bases and J by 4 bases, with 12 bases left in between. In germline, CDR1 is SGHTA, CDR2 FQGTGA. The DNA for the CDR3 is TGTGCCAGCAGCTCGGGGGTGGTGCCAGATACGCAGTATTTT. Translated, it gives CASSSGVVPDTQYF.

This clone was seen ten or more times. J is TRBJ2-1 and V is TRBV9; TRBD1 agrees at 7 bases. Per germline, CDR1 SGDLS and CDR2 YYNGEE. After removal of 3 bases from V and 7 bases from J, the junction contained 4 bases not matched to a gene. There are 13 residues in the CDR3. The CDR3 loop reads CASSANRGNEQFF. The CDR3 bases are TGTGCCAGCAGCGCGAACAGGGGAAATGAGCAGTTCTTC.

By share, this clone ranks as medium-sized. This chain links TRBV2 with TRBJ1-2; D gene uncertain. V lost 8 bases, J lost 6 bases, and 10 bases lay in between. CDR3 length: 11 amino acids. Germline CDR1 SNHLY, CDR2 FYNNEI. The CDR3 reads CASGVMDGYTF. CDR3 sequence (DNA): TGTGCCAGCGGGGTGATGGATGGCTACACCTTC.

Within the sample, this clone is medium-sized. The rearrangement joins TRBV6-2 or TRBV6-3 to TRBJ2-7; D is tentatively TRBD1 or TRBD2 (6 bases each). V was cut by 4 bases and J by 1 base, with 17 bases left in between. Germline V gene lookup returns CDR1 MNHEY and CDR2 SVGEGT. This CDR3 has 16 residues. Here the CDR3 DNA reads TGTGCCAGCAGTTCACCTCTTGGAGGGGGATCCTACGAGCAGTACTTC. Amino acid sequence: CASSSPLGGGSYEQYF.

This clone was found a few times. The V and J genes are TRBV7-9 and TRBJ1-1, with D possibly TRBD1 on 5 matching bases. The CDR3 is 15 residues long. Trimming removed 1 base at V and 0 bases at J, with 9 bases between. Germline V gives CDR1 SEHNR, CDR2 FQNEAQ (reference sequence). The CDR3: CASSLVKGLNTEAFF. The CDR3 bases are TGTGCCAGCAGCTTAGTTAAGGGGCTGAACACTGAAGCTTTCTTT.

The table lists this clone with many counts. This rearrangement joins TRBV20-1 to TRBJ1-2; D remains unclear. Trimming took off 2 bases at V and 7 bases at J, with 17 bases between the two ends. The germline V gene has CDR1 DFQATT and CDR2 SNEGSKA (reference sequence). The CDR3 length is 14 residues. CDR3 bases: TGCAGTGCTAGAACGACCCAAATCTTGGGTGGCTACACCTTC. It translates to CSARTTQILGGYTF.

This clone occurred a few times. The gene calls are TRBV5-4 and TRBJ2-7; D is uncertain. The CDR3 length is 15 residues. V was pared by 0 bases and J by 2 bases, with 12 bases between. The germline V gene encodes CDR1 SGHNT and CDR2 YYREEE (reference sequence). This CDR3 is CASSLGHTRTYEQYF. DNA of the CDR3: TGTGCCAGCAGCTTGGGGCACACAAGGACCTACGAGCAGTACTTC.

About this clone: A much larger clone lies one base from this, so it may be a read error. V usage is TRBV2 and J usage is TRBJ1-1; the D gene is possibly TRBD1 (5 bases). The germline V and J ends were trimmed by 5 bases and 3 bases, with 10 bases remaining between them. The V gene's germline CDR1 is SNHLY and CDR2 FYNNEI. CDR3 length: 13 residues. This CDR3 is CASSRGRDTEAFF. Written as DNA, the CDR3 is TGTGCCAGCAGTCGCGGCAGGGACACTGAAGCTTTCTTT.

This clone is termed medium-sized (0.01 to 0.1%). The V and J genes are TRBV6-2 or TRBV6-3 and TRBJ2-1; no clear D gene. The V end was cut by 4 bases, the J end by 6 bases, with 10 bases between. The CDR3 covers 13 residues. The germline V gene has CDR1 MNHEY and CDR2 SVGEGT. The CDR3 is CASSFMKGNEQFF. CDR3 nucleotide sequence: TGTGCCAGCAGTTTCATGAAGGGCAATGAGCAGTTCTTC.

This clone was seen ten or more times. A junction boundary mismatches the germline segment, possibly from a read error. The sample contains more than one DNA sequence encoding this CDR3. The chain has TRBV5-4 and TRBJ1-2, with TRBD1 matching over 7 bases. The germline CDR1 and CDR2 sequences are SGHNT and YYREEE (reference sequence). This CDR3 is 14 amino acids long. The CDR3 protein is CASSFEGQVYGYTF. CDR3 nucleotides: TGTGCCAGCAGCTTCGAAGGACAGGTCTATGGTTACACCTTC.

This clone was counted ten times or more. The J gene is TRBJ1-2, the V gene TRBV5-4; 9 bases fit TRBD1. CDR3 length: 14 amino acids. The germline CDR1 and CDR2 sequences are SGHNT and YYREEE (reference sequence). The junction had 3 bases not matched to a gene; V was cut back by 1 base and J by 5 bases. The DNA of the CDR3 is TGTGCCAGCAGCTTGATGGGACAGGGTTATGGCTACACCTTC. As protein: CASSLMGQGYGYTF. The full variable domain, its missing parts supplied by reference TRBV5-4 and TRBJ1-2, is ETGVTQSPTHLIKTRGQQVTLRCSSQSGHNTVSWYQQALGQGPQFIFQYYREEENGRGNFPPRFSGLQFPNYSSELNVNALELDDSALYLCASSLMGQGYGYTFGSGTRLTVV.

In its sample, this clone was seen a few times. This may come from a read error, since a much larger clone is one base off. The chain carries TRBV7-2 and TRBJ1-5; D is ambiguous. Germline CDR1 SGHTA, CDR2 FQGNSA. The CDR3 is made up of 13 amino acids. V was trimmed by 5 bases and J by 7 bases, leaving 12 bases between them. The CDR3 region has the DNA TGTGCCAGCAGCCGCGGCTACGTGCAGCCCCAGCATTTT. Residues: CASSRGYVQPQHF.

As concerns this clone: This could be a read error, since a much larger clone is one nucleotide away. V and J are TRBV19 and TRBJ2-7; 9 positions agree with TRBD2. This CDR3 spans 15 amino acids. J lost 5 bases, V lost 6 bases, and 11 bases had no gene match. CDR1 is LNHDA, CDR2 SQIVND, per germline (reference sequence). Written as DNA, the CDR3 is TGTGCCAGTAGGGCGGGGGGGACAGTGAACGACGAGCAGTACTTC. Translating it yields CASRAGGTVNDEQYF.

This clone was detected many times. The rearrangement uses TRBV2 and TRBJ2-2; D remains unclear. Trimming left V 3 bases short and J 6 bases short, with 23 bases between. The CDR3 runs 18 residues. Germline V gene lookup returns CDR1 SNHLY and CDR2 FYNNEI. The chain's CDR3 is CASSDLIGRSPGSGELFF. The CDR3 DNA reads as TGTGCCAGCAGTGACTTGATAGGTCGTAGCCCCGGTTCCGGGGAGCTGTTTTTT.

Many counts were recorded for this clone. This rearrangement joins TRBV19 to TRBJ2-1; TRBD1 matches 7 bases. V was clipped by 4 bases and J by 5 bases; unmatched bases: 11. The CDR3 runs to 16 residues. The V gene's germline CDR1 is LNHDA and CDR2 SQIVND (reference sequence). CDR3 sequence reads: CASSKGDSSLDNEQFF. CDR3 nucleotide sequence: TGTGCCAGTAGTAAGGGGGACAGCTCCCTTGACAATGAGCAGTTCTTC.

The chain combines TRBV28 with TRBJ2-7; D gene uncertain. Trimming removed 10 bases at V and 6 bases at J, with 16 bases between. From germline, CDR1 is MDHEN and CDR2 SYDVKM. The CDR3 is 12 residues long. The CDR3 loop is CAITARSPEQYF. The CDR3 coding sequence is TGTGCCATCACCGCGCGAAGTCCCGAGCAGTACTTC.

In its sample, this clone was seen many times. J is TRBJ1-1 and V is TRBV14; no firm D call. Deletions cut 2 bases from V and 0 bases from J, with 7 bases between. Germline loops: CDR1 SGHDN, CDR2 FVKESK. This CDR3 is 14 amino acids long. Written as DNA, the CDR3 is TGTGCCAGCAGCCAACGACGGATGAACACTGAAGCTTTCTTT. It codes for CASSQRRMNTEAFF. Combining the CDR3 with reference TRBV14 and TRBJ1-1 gives the whole variable domain EAGVTQFPSHSVIEKGQTVTLRCDPISGHDNLYWYRRVMGKEIKFLLHFVKESKQDESGMPNNRFLAERTGGTYSTLKVQPAELEDSGVYFCASSQRRMNTEAFFGQGTRLTVV.

The gene calls are TRBV6-5 and TRBJ1-5; tentative D call: TRBD1 (6 bases). Per the germline V gene, CDR1 is MNHEY and CDR2 is SVGAGI. The length of the CDR3 is 13 residues. The V end was cut by 4 bases, the J end by 6 bases, with 10 bases between. CDR3 loop: CASSSGGGQPQHF. CDR3 nucleotides: TGTGCCAGCAGTTCGGGGGGCGGTCAGCCCCAGCATTTT.

This clone is judged medium-sized. The genes are TRBV25-1 and TRBJ1-2; D perhaps matches TRBD1 (5 bases). Germline V gene data show CDR1 as MGHDK and CDR2 as SYGVNS. Trimming removed 6 bases from V and 7 bases from J, with 15 bases in between. The CDR3 totals 13 residues. CDR3 in DNA: TGTGCCAGCAGCATGGGGGGACGCCGTGGCTACACCTTC. Translated, it gives CASSMGGRRGYTF.

By its share, this clone is medium-sized. The chain is built from TRBV6-1 and TRBJ2-1, with a tentative D call TRBD2 (5 bases). CDR1 MNHNS and CDR2 SASEGT come from the germline V gene. The CDR3 has 11 amino acids. V lost 8 bases to trimming and J lost 4 bases, with 6 bases between them. In DNA, the CDR3 is TGTGCCAGCGAGGGTTACAATGAGCAGTTCTTC. Translated, it gives CASEGYNEQFF.

Many counts were recorded for this clone. The chain carries TRBV15 and TRBJ2-7; 7 nucleotides line up with TRBD2. This CDR3 comprises 16 residues. J gave up 0 bases and V 0 bases, and 5 bases lay outside the gene matches. Germline-derived CDR1 and CDR2 are LNHNV and YYDKDF (reference sequence). CDR3 sequence: CATSRDPGGFSYEQYF. The CDR3 DNA reads as TGTGCCACCAGCAGAGATCCGGGGGGTTTCTCCTACGAGCAGTACTTC. The full variable domain, rest sourced from reference TRBV15 and TRBJ2-7, is DAMVIQNPRYQVTQFGKPVTLSCSQTLNHNVMYWYQQKSSQAPKLLFHYYDKDFNNEADTPDNFQSRRPNTSFCFLDIRSPGLGDTAMYLCATSRDPGGFSYEQYFGPGTRLTVT.

This clone was seen a few times. Being one base from a much bigger clone, this may be a read error. The chain recombines TRBV11-1 with TRBJ2-2; 8 nucleotides match TRBD2. CDR3 size: 16 residues. Germline V gene lookup returns CDR1 SGHAT and CDR2 FQDESV (reference sequence). CDR3: CASSSRGGGSTGELVF. Written as DNA, the CDR3 is TGTGCCAGCAGCTCCCGGGGGGGCGGGTCGACCGGGGAGCTGGTTTTT.

This clone has at least ten counts. The J gene is TRBJ2-5, the V gene TRBV2; 8 bases agree with TRBD1. The junction had 9 bases not matched to a gene; V was cut back by 6 bases and J by 6 bases. The germline V gene encodes CDR1 SNHLY and CDR2 FYNNEI. The CDR3 has 14 residues. The DNA for the CDR3 is TGTGCCAGCAGCCGCGACAGGGGTCGTCAGACCCAGTACTTC. Translated, it gives CASSRDRGRQTQYF.

This clone was detected ten times or more. Here the CDR3 DNA reads TGTGCCAGCAGCTTAGGGTTCCGTCAGAACACTGAAGCTTTCTTT. Amino acid sequence: CASSLGFRQNTEAFF. The V call is TRBV7-8, the J call TRBJ1-1; D not resolved. Trimming took off 1 base at V and 1 base at J, with 10 bases between the two ends. The CDR3 length is 15 residues. Germline values: CDR1 SGHVS, CDR2 FQNEAQ.

About this clone: Since a much larger clone is just one base distant, this may be a read error. The sample contains more than one DNA sequence encoding this CDR3. The genes are TRBV7-2 and TRBJ2-7; no clear D gene. CDR1 and CDR2 from the germline V gene are SGHTA and FQGNSA. V gave up 5 bases and J gave up 0 bases, with 11 bases separating them. The CDR3 is 14 residues long. DNA of the CDR3: TGTGCCAGCAGCGCCGACGGTTTCTCCTACGAGCAGTACTTC. The encoded protein is CASSADGFSYEQYF.

This clone was seen many times. The chain links TRBV12-3 or TRBV12-4 to TRBJ1-1; D may be TRBD1 (5 bases). Deletions cut 8 bases from V and 1 base from J, with 14 bases between. The CDR3 loop spans 14 amino acids. The CDR3 DNA reads TGTGCCAGCGATGACGGGACGGGGAACACTGAAGCTTTCTTT. Its translation is CASDDGTGNTEAFF.

CDR3: CATSTGQVGGQPQHF. The CDR3 coding sequence is TGTGCCACCAGCACGGGACAGGTCGGGGGTCAGCCCCAGCATTTT. The gene calls are TRBV15 and TRBJ1-5; 8 nucleotides line up with TRBD1. Germline loops: CDR1 LNHNV, CDR2 YYDKDF (reference sequence). With 4 bases clipped from V and 6 bases from J, the junction kept 8 bases outside the gene matches. The CDR3 has 15 amino acids.